What follows are 22 T cell receptor beta chains derived from one specimen sequenced in a study of blood T cells in healthy people across ages. Using a J-beta primer mix together with a sample-barcoded 5' primer, a second PCR was run for roughly 6 to 12 cycles. MiXCR, run by TCRdb on the 5' RACE reads, gives a single entry per CDR3 protein. Of 700,000 to 850,000 distinct CDR3 sequences listed, about 55% are singletons. Material: blood. These receptors all stem from a man older than 75 in good health.

This chain uses TRBV9 with TRBJ2-1; TRBD2 aligns across 12 bases. CDR3 length equals 17 residues. The germline CDR1 and CDR2 sequences are SGDLS and YYNGEE. J was trimmed by 7 bases and V by 0 bases; bases with no gene match: 8. CDR3 bases: TGTGCCAGCAGCGTAGATCTAGCGGGAGGGCCTGTAAATGAGCAGTTCTTC. This translates into CASSVDLAGGPVNEQFF.

This chain links TRBV20-1 with TRBJ2-3; TRBD2 matches at 7 bases. Germline V gives CDR1 DFQATT, CDR2 SNEGSKA (reference sequence). The V gene end was trimmed by 0 bases and the J gene end by 14 bases; junction bases not matched to a gene: 17. The CDR3 contains 15 residues. The CDR3 DNA follows: TGCAGTGCTAGAGATCCCGGAGGACTAGAAGGACACGCGTATTTT. It is translated as CSARDPGGLEGHAYF.

V is TRBV20-1 and J is TRBJ1-1; possible D gene TRBD1, 5 bases. CDR1 and CDR2 (germline): DFQATT, SNEGSKA (reference sequence). The CDR3 is 12 amino acids. CDR3 sequence reads: CSVQVGGTEAFF. The CDR3 nucleotides read TGCAGCGTGCAGGTGGGGGGGACTGAAGCTTTCTTT.

The chain has TRBV6-1 and TRBJ2-5, with D unclear. The DNA matches TRBJ2-7 better at its end, which makes the J call doubtful. Germline CDR1 and CDR2: MNHNS and SASEGT. The CDR3 extends over 13 amino acids. CDR3 protein: CASSEPPSYEQYF. The CDR3 region has the DNA TGTGCCAGCAGTGAACCACCTTCCTACGAGCAGTACTTC.

The chain recombines TRBV2 with TRBJ2-7, with D perhaps TRBD1 or TRBD2 (5 bases each). Germline lookup yields CDR1 SNHLY and CDR2 FYNNEI. This CDR3 contains 13 residues. The V end was cut by 4 bases, the J end by 2 bases, with 9 bases between. The CDR3 DNA reads TGTGCCAGCAGTGCGACGGGACCCTACGAGCAGTACTTC. Translated: CASSATGPYEQYF.

V gene TRBV4-2 combines with J gene TRBJ2-1; 13 bases fit TRBD2. Germline CDR1 is LGHNA and CDR2 is YNFKEQ. Trimming removed 4 bases from V and 2 bases from J; junction bases left unmatched: 8. This CDR3 is 18 amino acids long. The CDR3 loop is CASSPRGTSGDPYNEQFF. The CDR3 bases are TGTGCCAGCAGCCCACGCGGGACTAGCGGGGACCCCTACAATGAGCAGTTCTTC.

The chain recombines TRBV12-3 or TRBV12-4 with TRBJ2-1, with D possibly being TRBD2 (6 bases). The CDR3 totals 16 residues. The V gene lost 7 bases and the J gene lost 0 bases, with 16 bases spanning the gap. As DNA, the CDR3 is TGTGCCAGCACCACTCTAGCGCTGAGCTCCTACAATGAGCAGTTCTTC. It encodes CASTTLALSSYNEQFF.

The rearrangement links TRBV7-8 to TRBJ2-5, with 7 bases that match TRBD2. The J call is in doubt because the DNA end fits TRBJ2-7 better. The CDR3 is made up of 15 amino acids. Germline V lookup: CDR1 SGHVS, CDR2 FQNEAQ. Here the CDR3 DNA reads TGTGCCAGCAGCTTCGGAAAGCGGGGCTCCTACGAGCAGTACTTC. As protein: CASSFGKRGSYEQYF.

V gene TRBV20-1 combines with J gene TRBJ2-3; D is uncertain. Germline V CDR1 and CDR2: DFQATT, SNEGSKA (reference sequence). There are 13 residues in the CDR3. V lost 2 bases and J lost 3, with 9 bases in between. The CDR3 is CSARSSPTDTQYF. The CDR3 nucleotides are TGCAGTGCTAGAAGCTCCCCGACAGATACGCAGTATTTT.

This clonotype was seen just once. The rearrangement uses TRBV28 and TRBJ2-3; TRBD2 is a possible D gene (5 bases). V gave up 6 bases and J gave up 6 bases, with 13 bases separating them. The germline V gene encodes CDR1 MDHEN and CDR2 SYDVKM. This CDR3 has 13 residues. The CDR3 reads CASRSSRADTQYF. Written as DNA, the CDR3 is TGTGCCAGCAGAAGCTCGAGGGCGGATACGCAGTATTTT.

This clonotype was found a few times. The V and J genes are TRBV10-3 and TRBJ1-1; a possible D gene is TRBD1 (5 bases). V lost 2 bases to trimming and J lost 3 bases, with 7 bases between them. The CDR3 has 13 residues. Germline V gene lookup returns CDR1 ENHRY and CDR2 SYGVKD. This CDR3 is CAISERGDTEAFF. CDR3 in DNA: TGTGCCATCAGTGAGCGGGGGGACACTGAAGCTTTCTTT.

The rearrangement joins TRBV7-2 to TRBJ2-7; possibly TRBD1 or TRBD2 for D (8 bases each). CDR1 is SGHTA and CDR2 is FQGNSA in the germline V gene. V gave up 2 bases and J gave up 6 bases, with 17 bases separating them. The CDR3 covers 15 residues. The CDR3 sequence is CASSLKGLGTGEQYF. The CDR3 DNA follows: TGTGCCAGCAGCTTAAAGGGACTAGGGACAGGCGAGCAGTACTTC.

This rearrangement joins TRBV5-1 to TRBJ2-1, with a weak D call TRBD2 (5 bases). V shed 4 bases and J shed 5 bases, with 22 bases lying between them. CDR1 SGHRS and CDR2 YFSETQ come from the germline V gene. The CDR3 is 17 residues long. The CDR3, as DNA: TGCGCCAGCAGCCGGACCGTACGAGCAAACGGGGACAATGAGCAGTTCTTC. Its protein is CASSRTVRANGDNEQFF.

The chain employs TRBV28 and TRBJ2-1; D gene uncertain. Trimming pared 7 bases from V and 0 bases from J, leaving 16 bases between. The CDR3 totals 16 residues. CDR1 is MDHEN and CDR2 is SYDVKM in the germline V gene. In nucleotides, the CDR3 is TGTGCCAGCACCTTAGGGCCCCAGAGCTCCTACAATGAGCAGTTCTTC. Its translation is CASTLGPQSSYNEQFF.

The chain carries TRBV14 and TRBJ1-6; D is undetermined. In germline, CDR1 is SGHDN, CDR2 FVKESK. There are 15 residues in the CDR3. V lost 2 bases to trimming and J lost 8 bases, with 13 bases between them. CDR3 sequence: CASSQLQHWDSPLHF. The CDR3 bases are TGTGCCAGCAGCCAACTACAGCACTGGGATTCACCCCTCCACTTT.

The chain uses TRBV7-6 and TRBJ2-1; 10 positions match TRBD2. The CDR3 runs to 19 residues. The germline gives CDR1 SGHVS, CDR2 FNYEAQ. Trimming cost V 2 bases and J 6 bases; bases outside gene matches: 16. The CDR3 bases are TGTGCCAGCAGCTTACTCTCCCCGCGCGGAGCGGGAGGGGGCAATGAGCAGTTCTTC. Translating gives CASSLLSPRGAGGGNEQFF.

The gene calls are TRBV19 and TRBJ2-6; no definite D call. CDR3 size: 15 residues. The V end lost 7 bases, the J end lost 0 bases, and 10 bases lay between the germline ends. Per germline, CDR1 LNHDA and CDR2 SQIVND (reference sequence). CDR3 bases: TGTGCCAGTACCATCAGAGGCTCTGGGGCCAACGTCCTGACTTTC. Its translation: CASTIRGSGANVLTF.

This chain connects TRBV24-1 to TRBJ2-1, with TRBD2 matching over 7 bases. This CDR3 is built from 15 residues. Germline V gene data show CDR1 as KGHDR and CDR2 as SFDVKD. V shed 3 bases, J shed 2 bases, and the junction held 3 bases outside the gene matches. CDR3 sequence reads: CATSDPGTTYNEQFF. The CDR3 DNA follows: TGTGCCACCAGTGATCCCGGGACTACCTACAATGAGCAGTTCTTC.

The chain has TRBV6-5 and TRBJ2-7; D could derive from TRBD1 or TRBD2 (5 bases each). This CDR3 is built from 19 residues. Germline loops: CDR1 MNHEY, CDR2 SVGAGI. V was cut by 4 bases and J by 7 bases, with 32 bases left in between. CDR3 coding DNA: TGTGCCAGCAGTTCCGGGACCACCTTTATCCCATTTCCTCGATGGGAGCAGTACTTC. This gives the protein CASSSGTTFIPFPRWEQYF.

Worth noting for this clonotype: The germline gene is not matched at one end of the junction; a read error may be the cause. J is TRBJ2-6 and V is TRBV25-1, with TRBD1 matching 9 bases. The CDR3 length is 16 residues. CDR1 and CDR2 from the germline V gene are MGHDK and SYGVNS. CDR3 in amino acids: CASSEGQGSGADVLTF. In DNA form, the CDR3 reads TGTGCCAGCAGTGAGGGACAGGGCTCTGGGGCCGACGTCCTGACTTTC.

CDR3 sequence: CASSQGPGEAFF. The CDR3 DNA sequence: TGTGCCAGCAGCCAAGGCCCCGGGGAAGCTTTCTTT. The chain joins TRBV3-1 to TRBJ1-1, with unresolved D. The CDR3 consists of 12 residues. CDR1 LGHDT and CDR2 YNNKEL come from the germline V gene (reference sequence). The germline V and J ends were trimmed by 1 base and 8 bases, with 8 bases remaining between them. Complete variable domain (other parts from reference TRBV3-1 and TRBJ1-1): DTAVSQTPKYLVTQMGNDKSIKCEQNLGHDTMYWYKQDSKKFLKIMFSYNNKELIINETVPNRFSPKSPDKAHLNLHINSLELGDSAVYFCASSQGPGEAFFGQGTRLTVV.

Worth noting for this clonotype: Without the conserved terminal phenylalanine or tryptophan, this CDR3 likely stems from a read error. The V and J genes are TRBV20-1 and TRBJ2-1; D is perhaps TRBD1 (6 bases). The V gene lost 0 bases and the J gene lost 5 bases, with 17 bases spanning the gap. Germline assignment: CDR1 DFQATT and CDR2 SNEGSKA (reference sequence). The CDR3 sequence is 16 residues long. The CDR3 DNA reads as TGCAGTGCTAGAGATGCAGGGAAAGGGACACACAATGAGCAGTTCCTC. Its translation is CSARDAGKGTHNEQFL.